The 16 T cell receptor beta chains given below trace back to one sample, sequenced in a study of cytomegalovirus exposure and HLA in healthy donors. The PCR was carried out with 60 Vbeta primers and 13 Jbeta primers. TCRdb's copy holds only in-frame clones and misses some; the assay was immunoSEQ multiplex PCR. Found here are about 100,000 clones, about 59% of them singletons; the top ten hold around 3.9%. Sequences were obtained from PBMCs. These receptors were collected from a man aged 25 to 45 in good health and CMV-seropositive.

The chain combines TRBV5-1 with TRBJ2-5; 9 nucleotides match TRBD1. The closer fit of TRBJ2-7 to the DNA end suggests the J call may be wrong. Germline CDR1 SGHRS, CDR2 YFSETQ. The CDR3 contains 14 residues. DNA of the CDR3: TGCGCCAGCAGCCCGGGACAGGGTATGGACGAGCAGTACTTC. This translates into CASSPGQGMDEQYF.

The chain has TRBV6-5 and TRBJ2-3, with 8 bases fitting TRBD1. Looked up from germline, CDR1 is MNHEY and CDR2 is SVGAGI. The CDR3 has 15 residues. Trimming took 5 bases from V and 6 from J; bases not matched to a gene: 10. The chain's CDR3 is CASSIGTGNSDTQYF. Here the CDR3 DNA reads TGTGCCAGCAGTATTGGGACAGGCAATTCGGATACGCAGTATTTT.

This chain connects TRBV11-3 to TRBJ2-3; D possibly corresponds to TRBD2 (5 bases). CDR3 size: 13 residues. Trimming took 5 bases from V and 2 from J, leaving 8 bases between them. Germline lookup yields CDR1 SGHNT and CDR2 YENEEA. This chain's CDR3 is CASSHGVTDTQYF. In DNA form, the CDR3 reads TGTGCCAGCAGCCACGGGGTCACAGATACGCAGTATTTT.

This clone was seen only a few times. This rearrangement joins TRBV29-1 to TRBJ2-2; D may be TRBD1 (6 bases). CDR3 length: 14 amino acids. Trimming took off 6 bases at V and 2 bases at J, with 13 bases between the two ends. CDR1 SQVTM and CDR2 ANQGSEA come from the germline V gene. The CDR3: CSVRRDINTGELFF. CDR3 in DNA: TGCAGCGTCCGACGGGACATAAACACCGGGGAGCTGTTTTTT.

The V call is TRBV30, the J call TRBJ2-5; no definite D call. Germline V gene data show CDR1 as GTSNPN and CDR2 as SVGIG (reference sequence). The CDR3 is 12 amino acids. Trimming shortened V by 4 bases and J by 1 base, and 7 bases separated the two germline ends. The CDR3: CAWKAVQETQYF. CDR3 nucleotide sequence: TGTGCCTGGAAGGCGGTCCAAGAGACCCAGTACTTC.

This chain joins TRBV9 and TRBJ1-2; 7 nucleotides line up with TRBD1. Losses at the gene ends were 3 bases for V and 5 bases for J; bases not matched to a gene: 4. CDR1 and CDR2 from the germline V gene are SGDLS and YYNGEE. CDR3 size: 13 residues. Here the CDR3 DNA reads TGTGCCAGCAGCGCCCAGGGGGTATATGGCTACACCTTC. This codes for CASSAQGVYGYTF. The variable domain in full, completed from reference TRBV9 and TRBJ1-2, reads DSGVTQTPKHLITATGQRVTLRCSPRSGDLSVYWYQQSLDQGLQFLIQYYNGEERAKGNILERFSAQQFPDLHSELNLSSLELGDSALYFCASSAQGVYGYTFGSGTRLTVV.

The genes are TRBV7-3 and TRBJ2-3; tentatively, D is TRBD1 (6 bases). Germline V lookup: CDR1 SGHTA, CDR2 FQGTGA. This CDR3 has 14 residues. The V gene lost 4 bases and the J gene lost 2 bases, with 10 bases spanning the gap. The CDR3 spells CASSSGQNTDTQYF. The DNA of the CDR3 is TGTGCCAGCAGCTCAGGACAGAACACAGATACGCAGTATTTT. Variable domain in full (rest from reference TRBV7-3 and TRBJ2-3): GAGVSQTPSNKVTEKGKYVELRCDPISGHTALYWYRQSLGQGPEFLIYFQGTGAADDSGLPNDRFFAVRPEGSVSTLKIQRTERGDSAVYLCASSSGQNTDTQYFGPGTRLTVL.

This clone was detected a few times. The genes are TRBV5-1 and TRBJ2-7; no reliable D call. V gave up 4 bases and J gave up 0 bases, with 11 bases separating them. The CDR3 consists of 14 residues. Germline loops: CDR1 SGHRS, CDR2 YFSETQ. CDR3 sequence: CASSPHTVSYEQYF. The CDR3 DNA sequence: TGCGCCAGCAGCCCGCATACAGTCTCCTACGAGCAGTACTTC. Supplemented by reference TRBV5-1 and TRBJ2-7, the full variable domain reads KAGVTQTPRYLIKTRGQQVTLSCSPISGHRSVSWYQQTPGQGLQFLFEYFSETQRNKGNFPGRFSGRQFSNSRSEMNVSTLELGDSALYLCASSPHTVSYEQYFGPGTRLTVT.

The J gene is TRBJ1-2, the V gene TRBV29-1; 10 nucleotides align to TRBD1. V trimming: 7 bases; J trimming: 8 bases; junction bases outside the gene matches: 10. This CDR3 has 13 residues. Per the germline V gene, CDR1 is SQVTM and CDR2 is ANQGSEA. The CDR3: CSAGIGTGVGYTF. DNA of the CDR3: TGCAGCGCCGGAATTGGGACAGGGGTAGGCTACACCTTC.

This chain connects TRBV2 to TRBJ2-7, with 9 bases that match TRBD1. Per the germline V gene, CDR1 is SNHLY and CDR2 is FYNNEI. Trimming took 7 bases from V and 0 from J; bases not matched to a gene: 10. The length of the CDR3 is 16 residues. This CDR3 is CASNTMGQGGSYEQYF. CDR3 bases: TGTGCCAGCAACACTATGGGACAGGGTGGCTCCTACGAGCAGTACTTC. Full variable domain (outside the CDR3, taken from reference TRBV2 and TRBJ2-7): EPEVTQTPSHQVTQMGQEVILRCVPISNHLYFYWYRQILGQKVEFLVSFYNNEISEKSEIFDDQFSVERPDGSNFTLKIRSTKLEDSAMYFCASNTMGQGGSYEQYFGPGTRLTVT.

This rearrangement joins TRBV4-1 to TRBJ2-5, with TRBD2 as a possible D gene (6 bases). The CDR3 loop spans 15 amino acids. Per the germline V gene, CDR1 is MGHRA and CDR2 is YSYEKL. V gave up 1 base and J gave up 5 bases, with 14 bases separating them. CDR3 DNA sequence: TGCGCCAGCAGCCAAGGACCGGGAGTCAGTGAGACCCAGTACTTC. Protein: CASSQGPGVSETQYF.

CDR3 sequence (DNA): TGCGCCAGCAGCCCGAGGGGACAGGGGGCGCCCGGGGAGCTGTTTTTT. Its translation is CASSPRGQGAPGELFF. The chain couples TRBV5-1 to TRBJ2-2; 12 nucleotides align to TRBD1. Germline trimming cut 4 bases from V and 6 bases from J; bases unmatched to any gene: 7. Looked up from germline, CDR1 is SGHRS and CDR2 is YFSETQ. The CDR3 sequence is 16 residues long.

This clone was observed a single time. The V and J genes are TRBV7-3 and TRBJ2-3; TRBD2 might be the D (5 bases). The CDR3 runs 12 residues. Germline CDR1 SGHTA, CDR2 FQGTGA. V was cut by 4 bases and J by 7 bases, with 9 bases left in between. CDR3 DNA: TGTGCCAGCAGCTCCGGAGGATATACGCAGTATTTT. Translated: CASSSGGYTQYF. Full variable domain (missing parts from reference TRBV7-3 and TRBJ2-3): GAGVSQTPSNKVTEKGKYVELRCDPISGHTALYWYRQSLGQGPEFLIYFQGTGAADDSGLPNDRFFAVRPEGSVSTLKIQRTERGDSAVYLCASSSGGYTQYFGPGTRLTVL.

CDR3: CASKRQGDANTGELFF. CDR3 bases: TGTGCCAGCAAACGGCAGGGGGACGCGAACACCGGGGAGCTGTTTTTT. The chain joins TRBV2 to TRBJ2-2, with TRBD1 identical over 7 bases. The germline CDR1 and CDR2 sequences are SNHLY and FYNNEI. The trim removed 7 bases at V and 0 bases at J, leaving 8 bases unmatched. The CDR3 is 16 amino acids.

This clone was seen once. The CDR3 sequence is CASSFQQGEQYF. The CDR3 nucleotides are TGCGCCAGCAGCTTTCAGCAGGGCGAGCAGTACTTC. V is TRBV5-1 and J is TRBJ2-5; TRBD1 might be the D (5 bases). The last part of the DNA fits TRBJ2-7 better; the J call may be wrong. The germline V gene has CDR1 SGHRS and CDR2 YFSETQ. The CDR3 contains 12 residues.

DNA of the CDR3: TGTGCCAGCAGTTACGTTAGGGGAAGGGGCACTGAAGCTTTCTTT. This gives the protein CASSYVRGRGTEAFF. The V call is TRBV6-6, the J call TRBJ1-1; D might be TRBD1 (5 bases). Looked up from germline, CDR1 is MNHNY and CDR2 is SVGAGI (reference sequence). The CDR3 runs to 15 residues. Trimming shortened V by 2 bases and J by 4 bases, and 14 bases separated the two germline ends.